Presented here are 5 T cell receptor beta chains from one specimen sequenced in a study of CD8+CD57+ T cells in acquired aplastic anemia. The TCR beta profiling, which covered VDJ combination and CDR3 sequence, was carried out using genomic DNA as the template. MiXCR, run by TCRdb on the reads, gives a single entry per CDR3 protein. The repertoire holds under 500,000 distinct CDR3 sequences, around 30% seen once, with around 0.82% in the top ten. Patients who underwent sequencing had shown CD8+CD57+ cell expansion by flow cytometry. Sequenced sample: sorted CD4+, CD8+, or CD8+CD57+ T cells (not recorded which) from PBMCs. The source is a human donor with aplastic anemia.

As regards this clonotype: It may be a read error: a sequence one base away is much more abundant. This chain uses TRBV9 with TRBJ1-1; D is undetermined. The CDR3 has 14 residues. Germline V gene lookup returns CDR1 SGDLS and CDR2 YYNGEE. CDR3 amino acids: CAISVEGRSTEAFF. The CDR3 DNA sequence: TGTGCCATCAGCGTAGAGGGCCGGAGCACTGAAGCTTTCTTT.

This clonotype appeared many times. V usage is TRBV19 and J usage is TRBJ1-2; D is possibly TRBD1 (6 bases). The V end was cut by 4 bases, the J end by 4 bases, with 13 bases between. The CDR3 runs 14 residues. Germline CDR1 and CDR2: LNHDA and SQIVND (reference sequence). The CDR3 spells CASSTDRLVYGYTF. The DNA of the CDR3 is TGTGCCAGTAGTACCGACAGGTTAGTCTATGGCTACACCTTC. Based on the CDR3 plus reference TRBV19 and TRBJ1-2, the full variable domain is DGGITQSPKYLFRKEGQNVTLSCEQNLNHDAMYWYRQDPGQGLRLIYYSQIVNDFQKGDIAEGYSVSREKKESFPLTVTSAQKNPTAFYLCASSTDRLVYGYTFGSGTRLTVV.

This clonotype appeared many times. The gene calls are TRBV20-1 and TRBJ1-2; 10 positions agree with TRBD1. Trimming took 3 bases from V and 1 from J; bases not matched to a gene: 5. The germline CDR1 and CDR2 sequences are DFQATT and SNEGSKA (reference sequence). CDR3 size: 15 residues. The CDR3: CSARTGGQINYGYTF. CDR3 bases: TGCAGTGCTAGGACAGGGGGCCAAATTAACTATGGCTACACCTTC.

The chain recombines TRBV19 with TRBJ1-5; TRBD1 matches at 9 bases. V lost 4 bases, J lost 6 bases, and 10 bases stayed unmatched. The germline V gene encodes CDR1 LNHDA and CDR2 SQIVND (reference sequence). The CDR3 is 16 residues long. As DNA, the CDR3 is TGTGCCAGTAGTAACCCTCCGGACAGGGGAGGTCAGCCCCAGCATTTT. Protein: CASSNPPDRGGQPQHF.

The chain carries TRBV20-1 and TRBJ1-1; the D gene is possibly TRBD1 (5 bases). The CDR3 loop spans 15 amino acids. Germline values: CDR1 DFQATT, CDR2 SNEGSKA (reference sequence). V gave up 0 bases and J gave up 4 bases, with 15 bases separating them. CDR3 nucleotide sequence: TGCAGTGCTAGAGATATTCAGGGAGATCTCACTGAAGCTTTCTTT. Protein sequence: CSARDIQGDLTEAFF.